This T cell receptor (beta chain) was obtained from a study of T-cell reconstitution after alpha-beta-depleted transplantation in children. The sample holds many counts of this clonotype. Preparation of the TCRbeta library used unique molecular identifiers. Each CDR3 protein is one row after TCRdb ran MiXCR on the PCR reads. The sample holds about 340,000 distinct CDR3 sequences, 10% to 13% seen once. The CDR3 loop spans 14 amino acids. Germline assignment: CDR1 SGDLS and CDR2 YYNGEE. V lost 3 bases and J lost 0; bases outside the gene matches: 1. The receptor comes from a human donor who donated a stem cell graft to a child with acute lymphoblastic leukemia. Sequenced material: PBMCs from the stem cell graft donor, taken from the stem cell graft. This chain links TRBV9 with TRBJ1-1; TRBD1 matches 8 bases. In DNA form, the CDR3 reads TGTGCCAGCAGCGGGACAGGGATGAACACTGAAGCTTTCTTT. Translating gives CASSGTGMNTEAFF. The full variable domain, completed using reference TRBV9 and TRBJ1-1, is DSGVTQTPKHLITATGQRVTLRCSPRSGDLSVYWYQQSLDQGLQFLIQYYNGEERAKGNILERFSAQQFPDLHSELNLSSLELGDSALYFCASSGTGMNTEAFFGQGTRLTVV.